The next 27 T cell receptor beta chains were all read from a single sample in a study of CD8 T cells in ankylosing spondylitis (TCRdb year 2017). The library was built by means of 5' RACE. The instrument was an Illumina HiSeq 2500. The public reads were reprocessed in TCRdb via fastp at Q25 and MiXCR, keeping in-frame beta chains. Each entry is one CDR3 protein sequence, shown with its most common DNA and genes. Counted in this sample were about 42,000 distinct CDR3 sequences; 4% of them appeared once. The ten largest account for under 4.5% of the sample. The sample consisted of blood, either unsorted or a sorted T cell fraction (not recorded which). The receptors were sampled from a female donor with ankylosing spondylitis or in good health (not recorded which).

This clonotype was recorded at least ten times. The rearrangement links TRBV9 to TRBJ2-7; D might be TRBD1 or TRBD2, each matching 5 bases. Per germline, CDR1 SGDLS and CDR2 YYNGEE. There are 15 residues in the CDR3. Trimming shortened V by 2 bases and J by 3 bases, and 15 bases separated the two germline ends. The chain's CDR3 is CASSVLPGRVYEQYF. CDR3 in DNA: TGTGCCAGCAGCGTCTTGCCAGGGAGAGTCTACGAGCAGTACTTC.

The V call is TRBV9, the J call TRBJ2-7; either TRBD1 or TRBD2 may fit D (5 bases each). The CDR3 has 17 residues. Germline values: CDR1 SGDLS, CDR2 YYNGEE. Trimming shortened V by 0 bases and J by 5 bases, and 21 bases separated the two germline ends. CDR3 bases: TGTGCCAGCAGCGTAGGCGTAACGGGGCCTCTAATCAACGAGCAGTACTTC. Translation: CASSVGVTGPLINEQYF.

This clonotype was observed at least ten times. V gene TRBV9 combines with J gene TRBJ2-5; D might be TRBD2 (5 bases). The CDR3 is 15 amino acids. Germline CDR1 and CDR2: SGDLS and YYNGEE. With 2 bases removed from V and 7 bases from J, the gap between germline ends came to 18 bases. The CDR3 region is CASSVTPGEPTTQYF. The CDR3 DNA sequence: TGTGCCAGCAGCGTTACCCCTGGGGAGCCAACGACCCAGTACTTC.

In this sample, this clonotype turned up many times. The rearrangement uses TRBV9 and TRBJ2-4; 8 bases line up with TRBD1. CDR3 length: 16 amino acids. Germline trimming cut 1 base from V and 6 bases from J; bases unmatched to any gene: 9. Germline CDR1 and CDR2: SGDLS and YYNGEE. The CDR3 is CASSVTGGLDGNIQYF. CDR3 sequence (DNA): TGTGCCAGCAGCGTAACAGGGGGTTTGGATGGAAACATTCAGTACTTC.

Relative to its sample, this clonotype is medium-sized (0.01 to 0.1%). This chain connects TRBV9 to TRBJ2-3, with D perhaps given as TRBD1 or TRBD2 (6 bases each). CDR3 size: 18 residues. The V end was cut by 0 bases, the J end by 0 bases, with 17 bases between. Per the germline V gene, CDR1 is SGDLS and CDR2 is YYNGEE. The CDR3 region is CASSVGPGGQTSTDTQYF. The CDR3 DNA reads as TGTGCCAGCAGCGTAGGTCCCGGGGGACAAACTAGCACAGATACGCAGTATTTT.

This clonotype has at least ten counts. The V gene is TRBV9, the J gene TRBJ2-2; D call uncertain. The CDR3 is 15 residues long. CDR1 SGDLS and CDR2 YYNGEE come from the germline V gene. The V and J ends lost 0 bases and 6 bases respectively, with 12 bases between them. CDR3 nucleotides: TGTGCCAGCAGCGTAGCTCTCGGGTTATCCGGGGAGCTGTTTTTT. It specifies CASSVALGLSGELFF.

This clonotype occurred many times. The CDR3 region has the DNA TGTGCCAGCAGCGCCCGAGGGACAGCCTTAGAGAACGAGCAGTACTTC. It is translated as CASSARGTALENEQYF. The chain carries TRBV9 and TRBJ2-7; 7 bases fit TRBD1. V lost 3 bases to trimming and J lost 5 bases; unmatched junction nucleotides: 14. Germline V gives CDR1 SGDLS, CDR2 YYNGEE. This CDR3 comprises 16 residues. Using reference TRBV9 and TRBJ2-7 for the parts outside the CDR3, the full variable domain is DSGVTQTPKHLITATGQRVTLRCSPRSGDLSVYWYQQSLDQGLQFLIQYYNGEERAKGNILERFSAQQFPDLHSELNLSSLELGDSALYFCASSARGTALENEQYFGPGTRLTVT.

This clonotype was counted at least ten times. The genes are TRBV9 and TRBJ2-2; D gene unclear. The CDR3 sequence is 15 residues long. Germline CDR1 and CDR2: SGDLS and YYNGEE. V was clipped by 0 bases and J by 2 bases, with 8 bases between them. DNA of the CDR3: TGTGCCAGCAGCGTAGCCCCAGATAACACCGGGGAGCTGTTTTTT. It encodes CASSVAPDNTGELFF.

Many counts were recorded for this clonotype. This sequence joins TRBV9 and TRBJ1-2, with 8 bases lining up with TRBD1. This CDR3 region has 13 residues. With V trimmed by 1 base and J by 10 bases, 6 bases remained unmatched. Germline V lookup: CDR1 SGDLS, CDR2 YYNGEE. The CDR3: CASSVSGTGSYTF. CDR3 DNA sequence: TGTGCCAGCAGCGTAAGTGGGACAGGTTCCTACACCTTC.

This clonotype has a count of ten or more. The chain couples TRBV9 to TRBJ1-4; D uncertain. Between the trimmed V and J ends, which lost 0 bases and 6 bases, there was a span of 6 bases. The CDR3 runs to 13 residues. The germline V gene encodes CDR1 SGDLS and CDR2 YYNGEE. The CDR3 here is CASSVASDEKLFF. The CDR3 DNA follows: TGTGCCAGCAGCGTAGCTTCGGATGAAAAACTGTTTTTT. Full variable domain (outside the CDR3, taken from reference TRBV9 and TRBJ1-4): DSGVTQTPKHLITATGQRVTLRCSPRSGDLSVYWYQQSLDQGLQFLIQYYNGEERAKGNILERFSAQQFPDLHSELNLSSLELGDSALYFCASSVASDEKLFFGSGTQLSVL.

This clonotype showed up many times. The chain has TRBV9 and TRBJ2-2; D tentatively fits TRBD1 or TRBD2 (5 bases each). V gave up 0 bases and J gave up 9 bases, with 9 bases separating them. Germline V gives CDR1 SGDLS, CDR2 YYNGEE. The CDR3 sequence is 13 residues long. CDR3 in DNA: TGTGCCAGCAGCGTAGAGGGGACCTGGGAGCTGTTTTTT. Its protein product is CASSVEGTWELFF. Using reference TRBV9 and TRBJ2-2 for the parts outside the CDR3, the full variable domain is DSGVTQTPKHLITATGQRVTLRCSPRSGDLSVYWYQQSLDQGLQFLIQYYNGEERAKGNILERFSAQQFPDLHSELNLSSLELGDSALYFCASSVEGTWELFFGEGSRLTVL.

The table lists this clonotype with many counts. The V gene is TRBV9, the J gene TRBJ2-6; D is perhaps TRBD1 (6 bases). The germline V gene encodes CDR1 SGDLS and CDR2 YYNGEE. V lost 4 bases, J lost 0 bases, and 17 bases lay in between. CDR3 length: 18 residues. CDR3 nucleotides: TGTGCCAGCAGCCCGTTGGGACACCAACGCTCTGGGGCCAACGTCCTGACTTTC. Amino acids: CASSPLGHQRSGANVLTF.

This clonotype is categorized as medium-sized. The chain has TRBV9 and TRBJ1-5; D is unresolved. The germline CDR1 and CDR2 sequences are SGDLS and YYNGEE. V lost 0 bases and J 8 bases, leaving 15 bases between the germline ends. This CDR3 region has 15 residues. CDR3 loop: CASSVDADGGKPQHF. CDR3 nucleotide sequence: TGTGCCAGCAGCGTAGATGCTGACGGCGGGAAGCCCCAGCATTTT.

This clonotype was picked up many times. The chain has TRBV21-1 and TRBJ2-1; TRBD2, the table's D call, was not compared with the DNA. TRBV21-1 constitutes a pseudogene. The CDR3 loop spans 16 amino acids. The CDR3 DNA follows: TGTGCCAGCAGCAAGCCCAGCGGGGGGTGGGGCAATGAGCAGTTCTTC. The encoded protein is CASSKPSGGWGNEQFF.

This clonotype is labeled medium-sized. CDR3 protein: CASSFDGRTSGNTIYF. CDR3 DNA sequence: TGTGCCAGCAGCTTCGACGGACGGACCTCTGGAAACACCATATATTTT. J is TRBJ1-3 and V is TRBV9; D gene uncertain. This CDR3 comprises 16 residues. Germline values: CDR1 SGDLS, CDR2 YYNGEE. The ends were cut back, 4 bases at V and 0 bases at J, with 14 bases in the middle.

This clonotype occurred many times. V usage is TRBV9 and J usage is TRBJ1-2; D perhaps matches TRBD1 (5 bases). The CDR3 is 13 amino acids. The V end was cut by 0 bases, the J end by 5 bases, with 8 bases between. The germline CDR1 and CDR2 sequences are SGDLS and YYNGEE. The CDR3 protein is CASSVVGTYGYTF. CDR3 DNA: TGTGCCAGCAGCGTAGTTGGGACTTATGGCTACACCTTC.

This clonotype was picked up many times. This sequence joins TRBV9 and TRBJ1-1, with 9 bases that match TRBD1. This CDR3 has 15 amino acids. After removal of 4 bases from V and 2 bases from J, the junction contained 6 bases not matched to a gene. Per the germline V gene, CDR1 is SGDLS and CDR2 is YYNGEE. The CDR3 nucleotides are TGTGCCAGCAGCTCCTCGACAGGGGGAAACACTGAAGCTTTCTTT. Translating gives CASSSSTGGNTEAFF.

This clonotype showed up many times. The CDR3 sequence: CASSLWGSSYNEQFF. The CDR3 region has the DNA TGTGCCAGCAGCCTTTGGGGTAGCTCCTACAATGAGCAGTTCTTC. The rearrangement joins TRBV9 to TRBJ2-1; D not resolved. V lost 4 bases to trimming and J lost 0 bases, with 11 bases between them. Germline V gene data show CDR1 as SGDLS and CDR2 as YYNGEE. The CDR3 covers 15 residues.

This clonotype was picked up many times. The V and J genes are TRBV9 and TRBJ1-2, with 10 bases matching TRBD1. The germline V gene has CDR1 SGDLS and CDR2 YYNGEE. The trim removed 0 bases at V and 6 bases at J, leaving 5 bases unmatched. The CDR3 runs 15 residues. This chain's CDR3 is CASSVEGQGPNGYTF. The CDR3 DNA follows: TGTGCCAGCAGCGTAGAGGGACAGGGGCCCAATGGCTACACCTTC.

This clonotype occurred many times. J is TRBJ2-3 and V is TRBV9, with D hard to call. The ends were cut back, 2 bases at V and 2 bases at J, with 9 bases in the middle. Looked up from germline, CDR1 is SGDLS and CDR2 is YYNGEE. The CDR3 has 14 amino acids. CDR3 residues: CASSVDGTTDTQYF. CDR3 coding DNA: TGTGCCAGCAGCGTGGACGGTACCACAGATACGCAGTATTTT.

Many counts were recorded for this clonotype. The V gene is TRBV9, the J gene TRBJ2-5; TRBD1 or TRBD2 may be the D gene (5 bases each). Germline CDR1 reads SGDLS; CDR2 reads YYNGEE. The V end lost 0 bases, the J end lost 4 bases, and 13 bases lay between the germline ends. The length of the CDR3 is 15 residues. CDR3 amino acids: CASSVGGAKTETQYF. The CDR3 coding sequence is TGTGCCAGCAGCGTAGGAGGGGCCAAGACAGAGACCCAGTACTTC.

This clonotype was counted ten times or more. The rearrangement joins TRBV9 to TRBJ2-3; D is undetermined. The CDR3 is 12 amino acids. Between the trimmed V and J ends, which lost 2 bases and 4 bases, there was a span of 5 bases. Germline V CDR1 and CDR2: SGDLS, YYNGEE. The CDR3 DNA follows: TGTGCCAGCAGCGTTAACTCAGATACGCAGTATTTT. This translates into CASSVNSDTQYF.

This clonotype was detected ten times or more. The chain has TRBV9 and TRBJ2-1; TRBD1 agrees at 7 bases. This CDR3 comprises 15 residues. Looked up from germline, CDR1 is SGDLS and CDR2 is YYNGEE. V trimming: 6 bases; J trimming: 2 bases; junction bases outside the gene matches: 8. CDR3 sequence (DNA): TGTGCCAGCACCCAAACGGGGACAGCCTACAATGAGCAGTTCTTC. Protein: CASTQTGTAYNEQFF.

This clonotype was seen repeatedly, ten times or more. This sequence joins TRBV9 and TRBJ2-7, with D tentatively TRBD2 (6 bases). The CDR3 contains 15 residues. Germline CDR1 reads SGDLS; CDR2 reads YYNGEE. V lost 1 base to trimming and J lost 6 bases, with 17 bases between them. The CDR3 spells CASSVSNSGGGEQYF. In DNA, the CDR3 is TGTGCCAGCAGCGTATCGAATAGCGGTGGCGGCGAGCAGTACTTC.

This clonotype was recorded many times. The V call is TRBV9, the J call TRBJ2-3; D remains ambiguous. The CDR3 runs 13 residues. In germline, CDR1 is SGDLS, CDR2 YYNGEE. V lost 4 bases and J 0 bases, leaving 6 bases between the germline ends. The CDR3 sequence is CASSNPSTDTQYF. The CDR3 nucleotides read TGTGCCAGCAGCAATCCTAGCACAGATACGCAGTATTTT.

At least ten counts were recorded for this clonotype. CDR3 in DNA: TGTGCCAGCTCAAGCACGGACGGGTGGGTGGTTACGCAGTATTTT. This sequence encodes CASSSTDGWVVTQYF. The chain couples TRBV9 to TRBJ2-3; D gene ambiguous. Trimming left V 7 bases short and J 8 bases short, with 23 bases between. The CDR3 is 15 residues long. Germline assignment: CDR1 SGDLS and CDR2 YYNGEE.

This clonotype was observed many times. The genes are TRBV9 and TRBJ1-1; D is undetermined. CDR1 and CDR2 from the germline V gene are SGDLS and YYNGEE. The CDR3 runs to 14 residues. V was trimmed by 3 bases and J by 5 bases, leaving 14 bases between them. The CDR3 protein is CASSGNPGKTEAFF. CDR3 sequence (DNA): TGTGCCAGCAGCGGGAACCCTGGGAAAACTGAAGCTTTCTTT.